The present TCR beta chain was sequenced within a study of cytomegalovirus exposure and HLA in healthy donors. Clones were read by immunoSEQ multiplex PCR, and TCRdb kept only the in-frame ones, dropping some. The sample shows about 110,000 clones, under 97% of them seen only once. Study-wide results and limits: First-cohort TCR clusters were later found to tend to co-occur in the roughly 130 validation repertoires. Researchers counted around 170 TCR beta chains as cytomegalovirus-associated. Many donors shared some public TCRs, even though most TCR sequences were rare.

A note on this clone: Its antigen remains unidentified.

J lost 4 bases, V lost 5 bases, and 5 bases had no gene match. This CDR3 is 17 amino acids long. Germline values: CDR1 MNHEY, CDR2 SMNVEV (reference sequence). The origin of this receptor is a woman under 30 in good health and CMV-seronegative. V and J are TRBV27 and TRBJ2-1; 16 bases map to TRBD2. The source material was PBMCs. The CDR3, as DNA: TGTGCCAGCAGTCCGGGACTAGCGGGGGGGCTTTACAATGAGCAGTTCTTC. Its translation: CASSPGLAGGLYNEQFF.